This TCR beta chain was sequenced during a study of cytomegalovirus exposure and HLA in healthy donors. The study's findings and limits: Evidence from a later analysis indicated that most CMV-associated TCR beta chains looked HLA-restricted.

Donors likely had unrecorded immune exposures despite being nominally healthy when sampled. The table lists this clone with a few counts. Its antigen remains unknown. 60 Vbeta and 13 Jbeta primers were used in PCR. Clones were read by immunoSEQ multiplex PCR, and TCRdb kept only the in-frame ones, dropping some. The sample has roughly 120,000 clones; roughly 70% are singletons. The germline gives CDR1 SGHVS, CDR2 FNYEAQ. This CDR3 region has 16 residues. V dropped 5 bases and J dropped 7; count of bases not matched to a gene: 8. Sample: PBMCs. V is TRBV7-6 and J is TRBJ1-6; 10 bases match TRBD1. The clonotype comes from a woman aged 40-49 years in good health and CMV-seropositive. CDR3 protein: CASSPLGGQGNSPLHF. The CDR3 bases are TGTGCCAGCAGCCCCCTAGGGGGACAGGGGAATTCACCCCTCCACTTT.